This passage covers 28 T cell receptor beta chains from one sample sequenced in a study of CD8 T cells in ankylosing spondylitis. Using its own MiXCR run on the 5' RACE reads, TCRdb lists one record per CDR3 protein. The profile shows around 150,000 distinct CDR3 sequences, just under 7.5% of them singletons. Material for sequencing was blood, either unsorted or a sorted T cell fraction (not recorded which). These receptors were taken from a female donor with ankylosing spondylitis or in good health (not recorded which).

This clonotype was detected ten times or more. The rearrangement links TRBV4-1 to TRBJ1-1; 8 bases match TRBD1. The CDR3 is 15 residues long. V lost 3 bases and J lost 5; bases outside the gene matches: 8. Germline V lookup: CDR1 MGHRA, CDR2 YSYEKL. CDR3 loop: CASSHYGQGITEAFF. CDR3 DNA: TGCGCCAGCAGCCATTACGGACAGGGAATTACTGAAGCTTTCTTT.

This clonotype was recorded many times. V usage is TRBV4-1 and J usage is TRBJ1-5; weak D call: TRBD1 (5 bases). The CDR3 loop spans 15 amino acids. Per germline, CDR1 MGHRA and CDR2 YSYEKL. The V and J ends lost 1 base and 5 bases respectively, with 12 bases between them. The CDR3 loop is CASSQGGGTHQPQHF. The CDR3, as DNA: TGCGCCAGCAGCCAAGGGGGAGGGACCCATCAGCCCCAGCATTTT.

The V call is TRBV7-9, the J call TRBJ2-2; 7 positions match TRBD1. V lost 4 bases, J lost 5 bases, and 7 bases stayed unmatched. The CDR3 contains 15 residues. Germline V gene sequence: CDR1 SEHNR, CDR2 FQNEAQ (reference sequence). As DNA, the CDR3 is TGTGCCAGCAGCTCGACAGGGTCTCGGACCGGGGAGCTGTTTTTT. Translation gives CASSSTGSRTGELFF.

This clonotype was seen at least ten times. The J gene is TRBJ2-3, the V gene TRBV4-1; D call uncertain. The CDR3 is made up of 15 amino acids. The germline V and J ends were trimmed by 4 bases and 0 bases, with 11 bases remaining between them. The germline gives CDR1 MGHRA, CDR2 YSYEKL. Here the CDR3 DNA reads TGCGCCAGCAGCCTACAGTACGAGAGCACAGATACGCAGTATTTT. Translating gives CASSLQYESTDTQYF.

Concerning this clonotype itself: A much larger clone differs from this one at a single base, so this may be a read error. The chain combines TRBV5-1 with TRBJ2-1; the D gene is possibly TRBD1 (6 bases). Looked up from germline, CDR1 is SGHRS and CDR2 is YFSETQ. V was trimmed by 9 bases and J by 4 bases, leaving 20 bases between them. The CDR3 has 15 residues. CDR3 amino acids: CANTIMTGRYNEQFF. The DNA for the CDR3 is TGCGCCAACACCATTATGACAGGCCGATACAATGAGCAGTTCTTC.

This clonotype was recorded at least ten times. The genes are TRBV29-1 and TRBJ1-1; possibly TRBD1 for D (5 bases). The CDR3 totals 15 residues. V lost 6 bases to trimming and J lost 6 bases, with 23 bases between them. Germline V CDR1 and CDR2: SQVTM, ANQGSEA. CDR3 sequence reads: CSVGGRSPGDPEAFF. In DNA form, the CDR3 reads TGCAGCGTGGGGGGTCGGTCCCCCGGGGACCCTGAAGCTTTCTTT.

This clonotype came up many times. The chain links TRBV6-1 to TRBJ1-1; 8 bases fit TRBD1. V lost 4 bases and J lost 4; bases outside the gene matches: 5. The CDR3 runs 14 residues. From germline, CDR1 is MNHNS and CDR2 SASEGT. The CDR3 region has the DNA TGTGCCAGCAGTGGTTACAGGGGGACCACTGAAGCTTTCTTT. This codes for CASSGYRGTTEAFF.

This clonotype has ten or more counts. Here the CDR3 reads CASRLGDGNTGELFF. CDR3 nucleotides: TGTGCCAGCCGCCTAGGGGACGGGAACACCGGGGAGCTGTTTTTT. The rearrangement joins TRBV6-2 or TRBV6-3 to TRBJ2-2; D could derive from TRBD1 or TRBD2 (5 bases each). This CDR3 has 15 amino acids. V lost 8 bases to trimming and J lost 1 base, with 14 bases between them. Germline V lookup: CDR1 MNHEY, CDR2 SVGEGT.

This clonotype was counted many times. The V gene is TRBV12-3 or TRBV12-4, the J gene TRBJ1-1; 8 bases match TRBD1. The CDR3 runs 14 residues. The V segment lost 8 bases and the J segment 1 base; nucleotides outside the gene matches: 6. CDR3 DNA sequence: TGTGCCAGCGGCCAAGGACAGGGGAACACTGAAGCTTTCTTT. Amino acids: CASGQGQGNTEAFF.

This clonotype was seen ten or more times. The rearrangement uses TRBV5-1 and TRBJ1-5, with 8 bases lining up with TRBD1. Germline loops: CDR1 SGHRS, CDR2 YFSETQ. The junction had 9 bases not matched to a gene; V was cut back by 4 bases and J by 9 bases. The CDR3 spans 14 residues. The DNA for the CDR3 is TGCGCCAGCAGCCTAGGACAGGGCGGAGGGCCCCAGCATTTT. Translating it yields CASSLGQGGGPQHF.

This clonotype was seen ten or more times. This sequence joins TRBV7-8 and TRBJ1-1; perhaps TRBD1 as D (5 bases). The CDR3 has 15 amino acids. Between the trimmed V and J ends, which lost 5 bases and 5 bases, there was a span of 18 bases. CDR1 SGHVS and CDR2 FQNEAQ come from the germline V gene. The CDR3 DNA sequence: TGTGCCAGCAGCCCACTGGACACGATCAGTACTGAAGCTTTCTTT. It specifies CASSPLDTISTEAFF.

The chain is built from TRBV25-1 and TRBJ2-6, with D tentatively TRBD2 (6 bases). V lost 2 bases, J lost 4 bases, and 9 bases lay in between. The CDR3 sequence is 15 residues long. CDR1 and CDR2 (germline): MGHDK, SYGVNS. CDR3 DNA sequence: TGTGCCAGCAGTGAAATGGGAGGAGGGGCCAACGTCCTGACTTTC. Protein: CASSEMGGGANVLTF.

This clonotype showed up many times. J is TRBJ2-1 and V is TRBV6-5; D may correspond to TRBD1 or TRBD2 (5 bases each). Germline V gene lookup returns CDR1 MNHEY and CDR2 SVGAGI. The CDR3 runs to 14 residues. Trimming removed 0 bases from V and 9 bases from J, with 12 bases in between. This CDR3 is CASSYSSGGGEQFF. CDR3 in DNA: TGTGCCAGCAGTTACTCGAGTGGGGGTGGTGAGCAGTTCTTC.

The sample holds many counts of this clonotype. This sequence joins TRBV20-1 and TRBJ2-7; 9 bases fit TRBD1. CDR1 and CDR2 from the germline V gene are DFQATT and SNEGSKA (reference sequence). Germline trimming cut 6 bases from V and 3 bases from J; bases unmatched to any gene: 6. This CDR3 region has 13 residues. CDR3 in amino acids: CSAQDRGGYEQYF. CDR3 coding DNA: TGCAGTGCCCAGGACAGGGGCGGCTACGAGCAGTACTTC.

This clonotype was counted at least ten times. The chain joins TRBV12-3 or TRBV12-4 to TRBJ2-5; TRBD1 matches at 7 bases. The CDR3 has 12 residues. With 7 bases clipped from V and 8 bases from J, the junction kept 7 bases outside the gene matches. CDR3 amino acids: CASTWDSYTQYF. CDR3 sequence (DNA): TGTGCCAGCACCTGGGACAGTTATACCCAGTACTTC.

This clonotype was picked up many times. The chain carries TRBV12-3 or TRBV12-4 and TRBJ1-6; TRBD1 is a possible D gene (6 bases). V was pared by 2 bases and J by 10 bases, with 12 bases between. The CDR3 extends over 14 amino acids. In nucleotides, the CDR3 is TGTGCCAGCAGTTTAAAACAGGGTGGCTCACCCCTCCACTTT. It specifies CASSLKQGGSPLHF.

The chain couples TRBV5-6 to TRBJ2-3, with D perhaps TRBD1 or TRBD2 (6 bases each). Germline V gene lookup returns CDR1 SGHDT and CDR2 YYEEEE. The V and J ends lost 0 bases and 5 bases respectively, with 16 bases between them. This CDR3 comprises 16 residues. Written as DNA, the CDR3 is TGTGCCAGCAGCTTGGCCCCTACGGGGGCGTTAGATACGCAGTATTTT. Its translation: CASSLAPTGALDTQYF.

This clonotype has a count of ten or more. Compared with germline, one end of the junction differs, possibly owing to a read error. This chain links TRBV7-7 with TRBJ2-3; no clear D gene. This CDR3 region has 13 residues. Germline V lookup: CDR1 SSHAT, CDR2 FNYEAQ (reference sequence). CDR3 sequence reads: CASSLFGTDTQYF. Here the CDR3 DNA reads TGTGCTAGCAGCCTCTTCGGCACAGATACGCAGTATTTT. Supplemented by reference TRBV7-7 and TRBJ2-3, the full variable domain reads GAGVSQSPRYKVTKRGQDVTLRCDPISSHATLYWYQQALGQGPEFLTYFNYEAQPDKSGLPSDRFSAERPEGSISTLTIQRTEQRDSAMYRCASSLFGTDTQYFGPGTRLTVL.

This clonotype was detected many times. The V and J genes are TRBV25-1 and TRBJ2-3; 8 bases map to TRBD1. Per the germline V gene, CDR1 is MGHDK and CDR2 is SYGVNS. The CDR3 is 17 residues long. After removal of 0 bases from V and 3 bases from J, the junction contained 8 bases not matched to a gene. CDR3 coding DNA: TGTGCCAGCAGTGAATATGTAAGGACAGGGAGAACAGATACGCAGTATTTT. This codes for CASSEYVRTGRTDTQYF. Combining the CDR3 with reference TRBV25-1 and TRBJ2-3 gives the whole variable domain EADIYQTPRYLVIGTGKKITLECSQTMGHDKMYWYQQDPGMELHLIHYSYGVNSTEKGDLSSESTVSRIRTEHFPLTLESARPSHTSQYLCASSEYVRTGRTDTQYFGPGTRLTVL.

This clonotype was seen repeatedly, ten times or more. The chain recombines TRBV5-1 with TRBJ2-5, with D unresolved. V was trimmed by 4 bases and J by 2 bases, leaving 12 bases between them. The CDR3 totals 14 residues. Germline-derived CDR1 and CDR2 are SGHRS and YFSETQ. CDR3 coding DNA: TGCGCCAGCAGCGCCGTCGCACAGCAAGAGACCCAGTACTTC. It yields the protein CASSAVAQQETQYF.

This clonotype was found many times. The rearrangement uses TRBV4-2 and TRBJ2-7; unclear D gene. Germline lookup yields CDR1 LGHNA and CDR2 YNFKEQ. The ends were cut back, 3 bases at V and 2 bases at J, with 8 bases in the middle. The CDR3 consists of 13 residues. Here the CDR3 DNA reads TGTGCCAGCAGCCACGGTCCTACCTACGAGCAGTACTTC. Translation gives CASSHGPTYEQYF.

This clonotype showed up just a few times. CDR3 loop: CASSQSPGQNQPQHF. For the CDR3, the DNA is TGTGCCAGCAGCCAATCGCCGGGCCAGAATCAGCCCCAGCATTTT. The genes are TRBV4-2 and TRBJ1-5; no definite D call. Trimming pared 2 bases from V and 4 bases from J, leaving 12 bases between. Germline CDR1 and CDR2: LGHNA and YNFKEQ. The CDR3 has 15 residues.

Many counts were recorded for this clonotype. The V call is TRBV5-6, the J call TRBJ1-2; no clear D gene. The CDR3 spans 15 residues. Per germline, CDR1 SGHDT and CDR2 YYEEEE. Trimming pared 3 bases from V and 2 bases from J, leaving 14 bases between. The DNA of the CDR3 is TGTGCCAGCAGCTCCTGGAGGGCAGAAAACTATGGCTACACCTTC. Translating gives CASSSWRAENYGYTF.

There are many counts of this clonotype. The chain recombines TRBV20-1 with TRBJ2-3; possible D gene TRBD2, 7 bases. Germline V gives CDR1 DFQATT, CDR2 SNEGSKA (reference sequence). The CDR3 loop spans 14 amino acids. Deletions cut 4 bases from V and 2 bases from J, with 13 bases between. CDR3 amino acids: CSAKRGAYTDTQYF. CDR3 bases: TGCAGTGCTAAACGGGGGGCCTACACAGATACGCAGTATTTT.

This clonotype showed up many times. The rearrangement uses TRBV2 and TRBJ1-5; TRBD1 agrees at 12 bases. Germline V gene lookup returns CDR1 SNHLY and CDR2 FYNNEI. This CDR3 is 16 amino acids long. The V segment lost 7 bases and the J segment 7 bases; nucleotides outside the gene matches: 11. The CDR3, as DNA: TGTGCCAGCAACGCCGGGGACAGGGGGCCGGGGCAGCCCCAGCATTTT. It yields the protein CASNAGDRGPGQPQHF.

This clonotype was counted many times. The genes are TRBV5-1 and TRBJ1-2, with D perhaps matching TRBD1 (5 bases). Germline lookup yields CDR1 SGHRS and CDR2 YFSETQ. The germline V and J ends were trimmed by 4 bases and 3 bases, with 10 bases remaining between them. This CDR3 has 13 amino acids. This CDR3 is CASSLGTDYGYTF. CDR3 in DNA: TGCGCCAGCAGCCTCGGGACGGACTATGGCTACACCTTC.

This clonotype was recorded many times. V gene TRBV5-1 combines with J gene TRBJ1-1, with D possibly being TRBD1 (5 bases). The germline V gene has CDR1 SGHRS and CDR2 YFSETQ. Deletions cut 0 bases from V and 11 bases from J, with 8 bases between. The CDR3 runs to 11 residues. The CDR3 bases are TGCGCCAGCAGCTTGGAAGGGGTCGCTTTCTTT. Translating it yields CASSLEGVAFF.

This clonotype was observed at least ten times. The V call is TRBV11-2, the J call TRBJ1-1; 9 nucleotides match TRBD1. The V gene end was trimmed by 6 bases and the J gene end by 5 bases; junction bases not matched to a gene: 4. The CDR3 consists of 13 residues. CDR1 SGHAT and CDR2 FQNNGV come from the germline V gene. CDR3 loop: CASREDRGTEAFF. DNA of the CDR3: TGTGCCAGCAGGGAGGACAGGGGAACTGAAGCTTTCTTT.